Sequencing of this TCR beta chain was carried out in a study of OX40 agonist ivuxolimab in advanced cancers. This CDR3 has 12 residues. The ends were cut back, 2 bases at V and 5 bases at J, with 6 bases in the middle. Germline values: CDR1 MNHEY, CDR2 SVGAGI. By proportion, this clone is medium-sized (0.01 to 0.1%). TCRdb's table, derived via immunoSEQ multiplex PCR, lists solely in-frame clones and lacks some. The table shows approximately 49,000 clones, with approximately 81% occurring only once. This sequence originates from an adult with an advanced solid tumor such as melanoma, head and neck, liver or kidney cancer. Sequencing used CD4+ or CD8+ T cells sorted from blood, obtained in a trial of the OX40 agonist ivuxolimab. V and J are TRBV6-5 and TRBJ1-1; D gene ambiguous. CDR3 sequence reads: CASSYHGTEAFF. The CDR3 nucleotides are TGTGCCAGCAGTTACCATGGAACTGAAGCTTTCTTT.